Listed below are T cell receptor beta chains from one sample, sequenced in a study of control samples from healthy donors and cancer patients. Libraries were prepared by immunoSEQ multiplex PCR; TCRdb keeps only in-frame clonotypes and omits some of them. The sample yields about 190,000 clones, about 91% seen once. The sequenced material came from blood. Receptors originate from a man aged 30 to 39 in good health. The CDR3 runs from the conserved cysteine through the conserved F or W. The order of the fields is V gene, clone size, D gene, CDR3 length, J gene, CDR3 DNA, CDR3 protein. The D gene is left open where the match is weak. The size field is filled for only some rows; it gives once, few, many or a size class.

>TRBV7-2|NA|NA|12|TRBJ2-1
TGTGCCAGCAGCTTAGCGAGGGATGAGCAGTTCTTC
CASSLARDEQFF
>TRBV6-6|NA|TRBD1|13|TRBJ2-3
TGTGCCAGCAGTCCCGGGGACAGGGGTAATCAGTATTTT
CASSPGDRGNQYF
>TRBV10-2|NA|NA|13|TRBJ2-1
TGCGCCAGCAGTGAAGGAGGGGTAGTTGAGCAGTTCTTC
CASSEGGVVEQFF
>TRBV6-1|few|TRBD1|18|TRBJ1-1
TGTGCCAGCAGTGGCGACAGGGGGCGGGGAAGGATGAACACTGAAGCTTTCTTT
CASSGDRGRGRMNTEAFF
>TRBV19|NA|TRBD1|15|TRBJ1-5
TGTGCCAGTAGTAGGGGAGGGGGCGGCAATCAGCCCCAGCATTTT
CASSRGGGGNQPQHF
>TRBV12-3/TRBV12-4|NA|NA|12|TRBJ1-5
TGTGCCAGCAGCTTCAACCGGCAGCCCCAGCATTTT
CASSFNRQPQHF
>TRBV14|NA|NA|14|TRBJ1-2
TGTGCCAGCAGCCCCGCGGGGGGTTTCTATGGCTACACCTTC
CASSPAGGFYGYTF
>TRBV25-1|NA|NA|12|TRBJ2-3
TGTGCCAGCAGGCTAAGGGGAGGTACGCAGTATTTT
CASRLRGGTQYF
>TRBV27|NA|TRBD1|15|TRBJ2-2
TGTGCCAGCTCGCAGCGACAGGGGTTCACCGGGGAGCTGTTTTTT
CASSQRQGFTGELFF
>TRBV3-1/TRBV3-2|NA|NA|15|TRBJ1-1
TGTGCCAGCAGCCCTCCCGGACGGACGAACACTGAAGCTTTCTTT
CASSPPGRTNTEAFF
>TRBV7-9|NA|NA|13|TRBJ2-7
TGTGCCAGCAGCTTGAGGGGAACCTACGAGCAGTACTTC
CASSLRGTYEQYF
>TRBV7-7|NA|TRBD1|15|TRBJ2-1
TGTGCCAGCAGCTTAGCCCGACAGGGAAACAATGAGCAGTTCTTC
CASSLARQGNNEQFF
>TRBV18|NA|TRBD2|15|TRBJ2-5
TGTGCCAGCTCACGCAGGCTAGCGGTCCAAGAGACCCAGTACTTC
CASSRRLAVQETQYF
>TRBV5-1|NA|TRBD1|12|TRBJ2-1
TGCGCCAGCAGACAGGGGGTGGATGAGCAGTTCTTC
CASRQGVDEQFF
>TRBV7-2|once|TRBD1|15|TRBJ1-4
TGTGCCAGCAGTGGCAGACAGGGGGCAGTTGAAAAACTGTTTTTT
CASSGRQGAVEKLFF
>TRBV6-6|NA|NA|13|TRBJ1-5
TGTGCCAGCAGGACGGGGAGCAATCAGCCCCAGCATTTT
CASRTGSNQPQHF
>TRBV29-1|NA|NA|11|TRBJ1-1
TGCAGCGTTGAATGGGGAACTGAAGCTTTCTTT
CSVEWGTEAFF
>TRBV5-1|NA|NA|14|TRBJ1-4
TGCGCCAGCAGCACGGACGGCAAGAATGAAAAACTGTTTTTT
CASSTDGKNEKLFF
>TRBV19|NA|TRBD1|14|TRBJ1-2
TGTGCCAGTAGTCCAGACAGGGGATCCTATGGCTACACCTTC
CASSPDRGSYGYTF
>TRBV7-9|NA|NA|14|TRBJ2-1
TGTGCCAGCAGCTTGAGGGGGGGCATGAATGAGCAGTTCTTC
CASSLRGGMNEQFF
>TRBV3-1/TRBV3-2|NA|NA|13|TRBJ1-2
TGTGCCAGCAGCCTCCAGGGAGACTATGGCTACACCTTC
CASSLQGDYGYTF
>TRBV18|NA|TRBD1|13|TRBJ1-1
TGTGCCAGTTCTGGACAGGCGCACACTGAAGCTTTCTTT
CASSGQAHTEAFF
>TRBV3-1/TRBV3-2|NA|TRBD2|16|TRBJ2-1
TGTGCCAGCAGCCAGGGTCTAGCGGGGGGGCAGCGTGAGCAGTTCTTC
CASSQGLAGGQREQFF
>TRBV4-1|NA|TRBD2|17|TRBJ2-2
TGCGCCAGCAGCCGGGGACTAGCGGGGGTAAACACCGGGGAGCTGTTTTTT
CASSRGLAGVNTGELFF
>TRBV6-1|NA|NA|14|TRBJ2-3
TGTGCCAGCAGTGAAGTTGGAGGCACAGATACGCAGTATTTT
CASSEVGGTDTQYF
>TRBV6-5|NA|NA|16|TRBJ2-1
TGTGCCAGCAGTTACTCGGCGGGGGCCCGGGGCAATGAGCAGTTCTTC
CASSYSAGARGNEQFF
>TRBV27|NA|NA|17|TRBJ2-1
TGTGCCAGCACTCCTGCCGTAGGGCGCACCACCTACAATGAGCAGTTCTTC
CASTPAVGRTTYNEQFF